Below, 24 T cell receptor beta chains from the same sample are listed, as sequenced in a study of cytomegalovirus exposure and HLA in healthy donors. The PCR employed 60 Vbeta primers together with 13 Jbeta primers. Libraries were prepared by immunoSEQ multiplex PCR; TCRdb keeps only in-frame clonotypes and omits some of them. Altogether some 150,000 clones are present, 77% being singletons, with the ten largest covering approximately 1.8%. The sample taken for sequencing was PBMCs. Receptors were obtained from a woman aged 25 to 45 in good health and CMV-seronegative.

The chain combines TRBV7-9 with TRBJ1-5, with 8 bases lining up with TRBD1. The junction had 1 base not matched to a gene; V was cut back by 3 bases and J by 3 bases. CDR1 and CDR2 (germline): SEHNR, FQNEAQ (reference sequence). This CDR3 spans 14 amino acids. CDR3 bases: TGTGCCAGCAGCTTGGACAGGGCCAATCAGCCCCAGCATTTT. Protein product: CASSLDRANQPQHF.

The chain is built from TRBV29-1 and TRBJ1-1; D perhaps matches TRBD1 (6 bases). The CDR3 consists of 13 residues. The germline V gene encodes CDR1 SQVTM and CDR2 ANQGSEA. Trimming removed 7 bases from V and 7 bases from J, with 19 bases in between. CDR3 residues: CSASAGAPGEAFF. The CDR3 nucleotides read TGCAGCGCCAGCGCAGGGGCGCCCGGTGAAGCTTTCTTT.

The chain carries TRBV5-1 and TRBJ2-7; the match to TRBD1 covers 9 bases. The V gene end was trimmed by 4 bases and the J gene end by 2 bases; junction bases not matched to a gene: 4. Germline assignment: CDR1 SGHRS and CDR2 YFSETQ. The length of the CDR3 is 14 residues. CDR3 bases: TGCGCCAGCAGCGCGGGACAGGGACCCTACGAGCAGTACTTC. This encodes CASSAGQGPYEQYF.

This clone was seen once. V and J are TRBV9 and TRBJ1-2; TRBD1 is a possible D gene (5 bases). Germline CDR1 is SGDLS and CDR2 is YYNGEE. CDR3 length: 14 residues. Trimming cost V 4 bases and J 5 bases, with 15 bases left between them. CDR3 residues: CASSSGTGVYGYTF. Written as DNA, the CDR3 is TGTGCCAGCAGCTCGGGAACGGGGGTTTATGGCTACACCTTC.

The gene calls are TRBV27 and TRBJ1-2, with a tentative D call TRBD1 (5 bases). Trimming took 7 bases from V and 7 from J, leaving 16 bases between them. Looked up from germline, CDR1 is MNHEY and CDR2 is SMNVEV (reference sequence). This CDR3 is 13 amino acids long. The CDR3 DNA follows: TGTGCCAGCAACGCTCGGGGGGTGGGTGGCTACACCTTC. Its translation is CASNARGVGGYTF.

V is TRBV9 and J is TRBJ1-6; D remains unclear. The germline gives CDR1 SGDLS, CDR2 YYNGEE. Trimming pared 0 bases from V and 9 bases from J, leaving 13 bases between. The CDR3 consists of 15 residues. CDR3 sequence reads: CASSVGLLPRSPLHF. CDR3 nucleotide sequence: TGTGCCAGCAGCGTAGGGCTCCTGCCCCGTTCACCCCTCCACTTT.

In nucleotides, the CDR3 is TGTGCCAGCAGCTTGTACTTCCTCACCGGGGAGCTGTTTTTT. It encodes CASSLYFLTGELFF. The chain combines TRBV5-6 with TRBJ2-2; D is undetermined. CDR3 size: 14 residues. Germline CDR1 reads SGHDT; CDR2 reads YYEEEE. V was pared by 1 base and J by 4 bases, with 8 bases between.

Details on this clone: A read error may account for a junction end that differs from germline. The genes are TRBV27 and TRBJ1-2; TRBD1 might be the D (6 bases). The CDR3 is 15 residues long. CDR1 is MNHEY and CDR2 is SMNVEV in the germline V gene (reference sequence). CDR3 sequence: CASSPGQITNYGYPF. In DNA form, the CDR3 reads TGTGCCAGCAGTCCAGGACAGATAACTAACTATGGCTACCCCTTC.

Only a few counts were recorded for this clone. The rearrangement joins TRBV9 to TRBJ2-7; weak D call: TRBD1 (6 bases). The V end was cut by 1 base, the J end by 5 bases, with 13 bases between. In germline, CDR1 is SGDLS, CDR2 YYNGEE. This CDR3 has 14 amino acids. The CDR3 is CASSVSRGWHEQYF. The CDR3 nucleotides are TGTGCCAGCAGCGTAAGCAGGGGCTGGCACGAGCAGTACTTC.

The chain is built from TRBV4-3 and TRBJ1-6; 10 bases are a match to TRBD1. Germline assignment: CDR1 LGHNA and CDR2 YSLEER. The CDR3 sequence is 17 residues long. With V trimmed by 0 bases and J by 7 bases, 6 bases remained unmatched. The CDR3: CASSQDPTGGKNSPLHF. CDR3 DNA sequence: TGCGCCAGCAGCCAAGACCCGACAGGGGGCAAAAATTCACCCCTCCACTTT.

This clone was observed a few times. The chain has TRBV2 and TRBJ1-1; the D is unclear. The V and J ends lost 10 bases and 1 base respectively, with 7 bases between them. Germline values: CDR1 SNHLY, CDR2 FYNNEI. The CDR3 is made up of 11 amino acids. CDR3 DNA sequence: TGTGCCACGGTCGAGAACACTGAAGCTTTCTTT. Its protein is CATVENTEAFF.

This chain uses TRBV5-6 with TRBJ1-2; D gene unclear. Germline CDR1 SGHDT, CDR2 YYEEEE. Trimming removed 6 bases at V and 3 bases at J, with 18 bases between. CDR3 length equals 15 residues. In DNA form, the CDR3 reads TGTGCCAGCAAGGATTGGGGAGCCCATGACTATGGCTACACCTTC. Translating it yields CASKDWGAHDYGYTF.

The chain uses TRBV9 and TRBJ2-3; a weak D match, TRBD2 (6 bases). CDR3 length: 14 residues. The germline V and J ends were trimmed by 0 bases and 8 bases, with 13 bases remaining between them. In germline, CDR1 is SGDLS, CDR2 YYNGEE. The CDR3 DNA is TGTGCCAGCAGCGTAGAAACGGGAGAGAGTACGCAGTATTTT. Encoded protein: CASSVETGESTQYF.

The genes are TRBV5-1 and TRBJ2-5; D is unclear. The germline V gene has CDR1 SGHRS and CDR2 YFSETQ. Deletions cut 4 bases from V and 3 bases from J, with 4 bases between. The CDR3 is made up of 11 amino acids. This CDR3 is CASSLEETQYF. The CDR3 DNA reads as TGCGCCAGCAGCCTAGAAGAGACCCAGTACTTC.

The J gene is TRBJ2-7, the V gene TRBV13, with TRBD2 identical over 7 bases. V gave up 5 bases and J gave up 6 bases; unmatched junction bases: 13. The CDR3 is 15 amino acids. Germline loops: CDR1 PRHDT, CDR2 FYEKMQ (reference sequence). The CDR3 region is CASSGGEGTPSEQYF. The CDR3 DNA follows: TGTGCCAGCAGCGGGGGGGAGGGAACCCCTAGCGAGCAGTACTTC.

J is TRBJ1-5 and V is TRBV4-1; TRBD1 might be the D (5 bases). Germline loops: CDR1 MGHRA, CDR2 YSYEKL. The CDR3 totals 15 residues. The germline V and J ends were trimmed by 1 base and 4 bases, with 11 bases remaining between them. As DNA, the CDR3 is TGCGCCAGCAGCCAAGTAAGCGGGGGAAATCAGCCCCAGCATTTT. It translates to CASSQVSGGNQPQHF.

The genes are TRBV6-1 and TRBJ1-1, with TRBD1 matching 7 bases. With 6 bases clipped from V and 9 bases from J, the junction kept 13 bases outside the gene matches. The CDR3 consists of 14 residues. Germline V gene sequence: CDR1 MNHNS, CDR2 SASEGT. CDR3 sequence (DNA): TGTGCCAGCAGAGACACAGGGGCCGCTCATCAAGCTTTCTTT. Residues: CASRDTGAAHQAFF.

The chain links TRBV6-1 to TRBJ1-2; no definite D call. CDR1 MNHNS and CDR2 SASEGT come from the germline V gene. This CDR3 spans 13 amino acids. Trimming stripped 2 bases from V and 7 bases from J, with 11 bases between. The CDR3 loop reads CASSEIPGRGYTF. The CDR3 DNA sequence: TGTGCCAGCAGTGAAATACCAGGCCGTGGCTACACCTTC.

This clone was observed a handful of times. The sample carries other DNA sequences with the same CDR3. The rearrangement joins TRBV2 to TRBJ1-5; TRBD1 matches at 8 bases. V was pared by 6 bases and J by 2 bases, with 0 bases of the junction left unmatched. In germline, CDR1 is SNHLY, CDR2 FYNNEI. The CDR3 consists of 13 residues. The CDR3 DNA sequence: TGTGCCAGCAGGACAGGGGGCAATCAGCCCCAGCATTTT. The encoded protein is CASRTGGNQPQHF.

This clone was picked up one time. The rearrangement links TRBV25-1 to TRBJ2-7; D may be TRBD1 (5 bases). This CDR3 is 13 amino acids long. CDR1 MGHDK and CDR2 SYGVNS come from the germline V gene. V lost 1 base and J lost 6, with 10 bases in between. CDR3 coding DNA: TGTGCCAGCAGTGAATCCAGGACAACCGAGCAGTACTTC. This sequence encodes CASSESRTTEQYF.

The CDR3: CASRRTGDVYSNQPQHF. CDR3 DNA sequence: TGTGCCAGCAGGAGGACAGGGGATGTCTATAGCAATCAGCCCCAGCATTTT. The genes are TRBV2 and TRBJ1-5, with 9 positions matching TRBD1. The V and J ends lost 6 bases and 0 bases, in that order; junction bases with no gene match: 9. This CDR3 has 17 amino acids. The V gene's germline CDR1 is SNHLY and CDR2 FYNNEI.

This chain connects TRBV9 to TRBJ1-2, with TRBD1 identical over 8 bases. There are 15 residues in the CDR3. Germline CDR1 and CDR2: SGDLS and YYNGEE. Losses at the gene ends were 1 base for V and 8 bases for J; bases not matched to a gene: 10. CDR3 sequence (DNA): TGTGCCAGCAGCGTAAGCCGGGACAGGTCGCGAGGCTACACCTTC. Amino acid sequence: CASSVSRDRSRGYTF. Looking up the rest from reference TRBV9 and TRBJ1-2 gives the full variable domain: DSGVTQTPKHLITATGQRVTLRCSPRSGDLSVYWYQQSLDQGLQFLIQYYNGEERAKGNILERFSAQQFPDLHSELNLSSLELGDSALYFCASSVSRDRSRGYTFGSGTRLTVV.

The chain combines TRBV7-9 with TRBJ2-3, with 12 nucleotides matching TRBD2. The germline V gene has CDR1 SEHNR and CDR2 FQNEAQ (reference sequence). After removal of 7 bases from V and 4 bases from J, the junction contained 6 bases not matched to a gene. The length of the CDR3 is 15 residues. CDR3 coding DNA: TGTGCCAGCACCCAACTAGCGGGAGGTTCAGATACGCAGTATTTT. Amino acid sequence: CASTQLAGGSDTQYF.

This clone came up once. The gene calls are TRBV6-5 and TRBJ2-1, with TRBD2 matching 10 bases. The V segment lost 6 bases and the J segment 5 bases; nucleotides outside the gene matches: 7. The germline CDR1 and CDR2 sequences are MNHEY and SVGAGI. CDR3 length equals 15 residues. The CDR3 loop reads CASSPAGTSDNEQFF. The CDR3 DNA reads as TGTGCCAGCAGCCCGGCCGGGACTAGCGACAATGAGCAGTTCTTC.